This paragraph reports one T cell receptor beta chain. Its antigen is still unknown. Use of 60 Vbeta and 13 Jbeta primers characterized the PCR. Measured with immunoSEQ multiplex PCR; TCRdb has only the in-frame clones, and not every one. Among about 98,000 clones listed, around 80% were seen once. The data were obtained in a study of cytomegalovirus exposure and HLA in healthy donors. Study-level results: Later analysis suggested most CMV-associated TCR beta chains were HLA-restricted. Within the data, a cluster of highly shared sequence variants was likely a sequencing artifact. Prior analysis indicated that the majority of TCR beta V segments exhibited productivity approximately 87% or approximately 30% of the time.

This receptor was taken from a middle-aged man in good health and CMV-seronegative. The sequenced sample was PBMCs.

The CDR3 spells CAWRPGDTEAFF. CDR3 nucleotides: TGTGCCTGGAGGCCCGGGGACACTGAAGCTTTCTTT. This sequence joins TRBV30 and TRBJ1-1; D ambiguous. This CDR3 comprises 12 residues. Germline V gene lookup returns CDR1 GTSNPN and CDR2 SVGIG (reference sequence). Trimming left V 3 bases short and J 3 bases short, with 8 bases between.